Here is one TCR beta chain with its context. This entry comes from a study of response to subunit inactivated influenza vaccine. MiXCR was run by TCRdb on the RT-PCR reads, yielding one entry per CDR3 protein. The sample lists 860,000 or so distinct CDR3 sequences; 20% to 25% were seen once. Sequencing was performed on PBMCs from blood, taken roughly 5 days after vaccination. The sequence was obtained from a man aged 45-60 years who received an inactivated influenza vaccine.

CDR3 in DNA: TGTGCCAGCAGTTTAATGGGACTAGAGTACAATGAGCAGTTCTTC. The encoded protein is CASSLMGLEYNEQFF. V usage is TRBV28 and J usage is TRBJ2-1; 8 bases agree with TRBD2. The J segment lost 4 bases and the V segment lost 2 bases, leaving 4 bases of the junction unmatched. CDR1 MDHEN and CDR2 SYDVKM come from the germline V gene. CDR3 length equals 15 residues.